This T cell receptor (beta chain) was captured in a study of post-analysis software for immune sequencing data. The CDR3 covers 15 residues. The V gene's germline CDR1 is LNHDA and CDR2 SQIVND (reference sequence). The V gene lost 0 bases and the J gene lost 5 bases, with 13 bases spanning the gap. TCR beta libraries were prepared from cDNA with unique molecular identifiers. It was from about 0.98 to 11 million T cells that some 460,000 cDNA molecules came. One entry per CDR3 protein results from TCRdb running MiXCR on the PCR reads. The sample holds about 190,000 distinct CDR3 sequences; 25% to 30% are singletons and the top ten take less than 4%. Study-level results: About 5 TRBV segments appeared more often in patients than in controls, and TRBV5-6, TRBV5-1 and TRBV20-1 were among these.

Turning to this clonotype: Its antigen remains unidentified.

This sequence joins TRBV19 and TRBJ2-5, with D possibly being TRBD1 or TRBD2 (5 bases each). The receptor was isolated from a girl aged 2-17 years with multiple sclerosis. Sequenced: blood. The CDR3, as DNA: TGTGCCAGTAGTATAGAGGGCAGGGAGAGGGAGACCCAGTACTTC. Translation: CASSIEGRERETQYF.